The clone carrying this T cell receptor beta chain was counted only a few times. Its antigen is not known. After the first PCR, alpha and beta chain libraries were processed separately. Overnight CMV lysate stimulation of fresh PBMCs defined donor CMV status by CD4+ IFNgamma. The sample comes from a study of naive and memory T cell subsets. Broader study findings: In naive cells, over 95% of TCR sequences were seen only once. There was no ground truth to check naive and memory subset results. Especially in CD8 cells, naive repertoires contained a few larger clonotypes, possibly CD45RA-re-expressing memory cells.

Two oligonucleotides, mixed equimolar, formed the beta constant-region primer covering TRBC1 and TRBC2. Ligated cDNA was amplified by four rounds of PCR with nested alpha and beta constant-region primers and SP2. One entry per CDR3 protein, called by TCRdb with MiXCR from the UMI-ligation and nested PCR reads. The table includes 85,000 to 130,000 distinct CDR3 sequences, 14% detected once. The sequence derives from a human donor in good health. Sequencing was done on a sample of naive CD8+ T cells from blood.

Here the CDR3 DNA reads TGTGCCAGCAGCTTGATGGGACAGGGATCCACTGAAGCTTTCTTT. Translated: CASSLMGQGSTEAFF. The V gene is TRBV5-8, the J gene TRBJ1-1; TRBD1 aligns across 9 bases. Trimming took 1 base from V and 4 from J; bases not matched to a gene: 5. This CDR3 has 15 residues. Germline CDR1 reads SGHTS; CDR2 reads YDEGEE.